This TCR beta chain was retrieved from a study of T cell repertoires in cytomegalovirus infection (dated 2019 in TCRdb). Study-wide context: Peptide stimulations targeted recently identified HLA-C-restricted CMV epitopes, whose presentation resists viral immunomodulation, together with well-studied HLA-B-restricted epitopes. Because public TCR beta signatures pointed to carriage of CMV infection together with the matching HLA type, the HLA type of each donor mattered for the analysis. Broad study findings and their caveats: In both this cohort and an independent cohort of some 380 donors, the cumulative frequency of public TCR beta family members distinguished carriers of CMV infection plus the relevant HLA type. In the ex vivo response, HLA-C-restricted CMV-specific TCR beta clonotypes were dominant, and in two of eight donors the single most frequent clonotype came from this HLA-C-restricted group.

The sample was run on an Illumina HiSeq 1500. TCRdb reanalyzed the raw reads on its own, using fastp at Q25 for trimming and MiXCR for clone calling, and kept in-frame beta chains. Merged by CDR3 protein, the rows form single entries marked with the most common genes and DNA. A total of about 920,000 distinct CDR3 sequences appear in this sample, roughly a third of them only once. Of the sample, roughly 12% is held by the ten largest clones. In this sample, this clonotype turned up a few times. Its antigen is currently not known. The input lacks base qualities; no much larger clone sits a single base away. The CDR3 goes from the cysteine to the phenylalanine over 14 residues. Only the CDR3 part of the read is kept: 42 bases, read in frame from the first base. Deletion took 8 bases off V and 4 bases off J, with a span of 17 bases between the germline ends. Looking up the germline V gene yields CDR1 MNHNS and CDR2 SASEGT.

Interpreted using the paper, the treatment or condition label stands for: in vitro stimulation with specific CMV peptide epitopes to enrich CMV-specific T cells. The specimen comprised cultured CD8+ T cells from PBMCs, sampled from culture after CMV antigen stimulation. The rearranged chain carries TRBV6-1 and TRBJ1-2, with TRBD1 perhaps the D gene, on 6 matching bases. This receptor was taken from a human donor in good health (CMV status not recorded). Some clones in this sample may be carry-over from other donors' samples. The bases read TGTGCCAGCGGCGAGCCACAGGGTTTCTATGGCTACACCTTC. It codes for CASGEPQGFYGYTF.